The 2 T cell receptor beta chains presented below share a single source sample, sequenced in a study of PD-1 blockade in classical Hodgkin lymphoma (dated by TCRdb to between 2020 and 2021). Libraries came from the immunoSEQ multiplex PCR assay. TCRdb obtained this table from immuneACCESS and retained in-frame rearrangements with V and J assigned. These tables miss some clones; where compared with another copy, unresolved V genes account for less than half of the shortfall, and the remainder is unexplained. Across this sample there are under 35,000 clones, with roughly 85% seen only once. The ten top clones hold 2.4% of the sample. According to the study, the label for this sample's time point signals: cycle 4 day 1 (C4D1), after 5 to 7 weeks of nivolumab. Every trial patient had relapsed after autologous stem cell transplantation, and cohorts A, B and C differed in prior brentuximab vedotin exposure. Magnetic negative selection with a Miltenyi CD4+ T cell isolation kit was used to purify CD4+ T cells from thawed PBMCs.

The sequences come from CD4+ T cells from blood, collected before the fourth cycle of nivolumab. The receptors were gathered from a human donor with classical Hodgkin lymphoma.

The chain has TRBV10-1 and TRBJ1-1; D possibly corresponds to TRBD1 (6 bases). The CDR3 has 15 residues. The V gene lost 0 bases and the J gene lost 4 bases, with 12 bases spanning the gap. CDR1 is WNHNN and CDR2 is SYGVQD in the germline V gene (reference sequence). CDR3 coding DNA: TGCGCCAGCAGTGAGTCGATACAGGGTGGCACTGAAGCTTTCTTT. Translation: CASSESIQGGTEAFF.

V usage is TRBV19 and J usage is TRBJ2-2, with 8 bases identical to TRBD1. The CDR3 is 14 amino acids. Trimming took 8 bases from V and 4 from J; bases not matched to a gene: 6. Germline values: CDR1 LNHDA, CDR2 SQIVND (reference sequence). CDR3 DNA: TGTGCCAGTTCTAGACAGGGGAGCACCGGGGAGCTGTTTTTT. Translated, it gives CASSRQGSTGELFF. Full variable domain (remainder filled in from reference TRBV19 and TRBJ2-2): DGGITQSPKYLFRKEGQNVTLSCEQNLNHDAMYWYRQDPGQGLRLIYYSQIVNDFQKGDIAEGYSVSREKKESFPLTVTSAQKNPTAFYLCASSRQGSTGELFFGEGSRLTVL.